Each of the 25 T cell receptor beta chains below was sequenced from the same sample in a study of patients and donors after allogeneic stem cell transplantation. TCRdb processed the RT-PCR reads anew with MiXCR; each CDR3 protein has one entry. The table has about 960,000 distinct CDR3 sequences, 18% seen once; the top ten hold 6%. The sample comprised blood, either unsorted or a sorted T cell fraction (not recorded which). These receptors all stem from a human donor who was either an allogeneic HSCT recipient or a stem cell or donor lymphocyte infusion donor (not recorded which). It is not recorded whose cells these are; they may come from a transplant donor.

The V gene is TRBV6-1, the J gene TRBJ1-1; the D is unclear. CDR1 MNHNS and CDR2 SASEGT come from the germline V gene. The germline V and J ends were trimmed by 8 bases and 0 bases, with 10 bases remaining between them. The CDR3 runs to 13 residues. DNA of the CDR3: TGTGCCAGCCGGGGTTCAATGAACACTGAAGCTTTCTTT. Encoded protein: CASRGSMNTEAFF.

This chain links TRBV29-1 with TRBJ2-1; TRBD1 agrees at 9 bases. Germline CDR1 and CDR2: SQVTM and ANQGSEA. The CDR3 runs to 20 residues. V was pared by 3 bases and J by 8 bases, with 26 bases of the junction left unmatched. CDR3 sequence: CSVDSATLFGTGSSIDEQFF. CDR3 nucleotides: TGCAGCGTTGATTCAGCGACCCTTTTCGGGACAGGGAGTTCCATCGATGAGCAGTTCTTC.

This clonotype was recorded many times. This chain links TRBV7-8 with TRBJ2-1, with 10 bases matching TRBD2. The germline gives CDR1 SGHVS, CDR2 FQNEAQ. V was clipped by 3 bases and J by 7 bases; unmatched bases: 6. The CDR3 totals 15 residues. CDR3: CASSFRAGGPNEQFF. The DNA for the CDR3 is TGTGCCAGCAGCTTTCGAGCGGGAGGGCCAAATGAGCAGTTCTTC.

The sample holds one count of this clonotype. The rearrangement links TRBV7-2 to TRBJ1-2, with TRBD1 matching 7 bases. V shed 5 bases and J 7 bases; nucleotides not matched to a gene: 13. This CDR3 has 15 residues. The germline V gene has CDR1 SGHTA and CDR2 FQGNSA. This chain's CDR3 is CASSRDGQAGSGYTF. In DNA form, the CDR3 reads TGTGCCAGCAGCCGAGACGGACAGGCGGGTAGTGGCTACACCTTC.

This clonotype is a singleton in its sample. The chain couples TRBV6-1 to TRBJ2-4, with D perhaps TRBD2 (5 bases). Germline-derived CDR1 and CDR2 are MNHNS and SASEGT. Deletions cut 5 bases from V and 4 bases from J, with 18 bases between. The CDR3 spans 16 residues. CDR3 nucleotide sequence: TGTGCCAGCAGTCCGGGGAGATCCGGCCCAAAAAACATTCAGTACTTC. Residues: CASSPGRSGPKNIQYF.

This clonotype was observed a single time. The rearrangement joins TRBV2 to TRBJ2-6, with D tentatively TRBD1 or TRBD2 (7 bases each). Germline loops: CDR1 SNHLY, CDR2 FYNNEI. V lost 8 bases to trimming and J lost 0 bases, with 17 bases between them. The CDR3 is 17 amino acids. CDR3 nucleotides: TGTGCCAGCGGGGGGGACAGAGTCTTCTCTGGGGCCAACGTCCTGACTTTC. It specifies CASGGDRVFSGANVLTF.

This clonotype appeared many times. The chain employs TRBV20-1 and TRBJ2-7; D may be TRBD2 (7 bases). There are 13 residues in the CDR3. The V and J ends lost 3 bases and 3 bases respectively, with 12 bases between them. Germline values: CDR1 DFQATT, CDR2 SNEGSKA (reference sequence). The CDR3 region is CSARGGGLYEQYF. CDR3 bases: TGCAGTGCTAGGGGCGGGGGCCTCTACGAGCAGTACTTC.

This clonotype came up a few times. This chain connects TRBV7-2 to TRBJ2-7, with no clear D. Germline loops: CDR1 SGHTA, CDR2 FQGNSA. The CDR3 is 14 residues long. V gave up 5 bases and J gave up 1 base, with 12 bases separating them. CDR3 amino acids: CASSRPGLSYEQYF. The CDR3 coding sequence is TGTGCCAGCAGCCGCCCGGGTTTATCCTACGAGCAGTACTTC.

The V and J genes are TRBV5-6 and TRBJ2-3; 11 bases align to TRBD1. J gave up 5 bases and V 3 bases, and 5 bases lay outside the gene matches. The CDR3 extends over 15 amino acids. Germline V gene data show CDR1 as SGHDT and CDR2 as YYEEEE. The CDR3 region is CASSWTGGAIDTQYF. CDR3 DNA: TGTGCCAGCAGCTGGACAGGGGGCGCGATAGATACGCAGTATTTT.

There are a few counts of this clonotype. CDR3 residues: CASSYSNRVGNSPLHF. In nucleotides, the CDR3 is TGTGCCAGCAGTTACTCGAACAGGGTCGGTAATTCACCCCTCCACTTT. The chain is built from TRBV6-5 and TRBJ1-6; D may be TRBD1 (6 bases). Between the trimmed V and J ends, which lost 0 bases and 6 bases, there was a span of 12 bases. The CDR3 spans 16 residues. Looked up from germline, CDR1 is MNHEY and CDR2 is SVGAGI.

The V and J genes are TRBV2 and TRBJ1-6, with D possibly matching TRBD1 (5 bases). The CDR3 runs 15 residues. CDR1 and CDR2 (germline): SNHLY, FYNNEI. V lost 6 bases to trimming and J lost 3 bases, with 12 bases between them. CDR3 sequence reads: CASSPQGNYNSPLHF. The CDR3 DNA follows: TGTGCCAGCAGCCCCCAGGGAAACTATAATTCACCCCTCCACTTT. Complete variable domain (other parts from reference TRBV2 and TRBJ1-6): EPEVTQTPSHQVTQMGQEVILRCVPISNHLYFYWYRQILGQKVEFLVSFYNNEISEKSEIFDDQFSVERPDGSNFTLKIRSTKLEDSAMYFCASSPQGNYNSPLHFGNGTRLTVT.

This clonotype showed up many times. The chain carries TRBV9 and TRBJ2-3, with TRBD2 identical over 9 bases. The CDR3 runs 15 residues. V lost 3 bases and J lost 4; bases outside the gene matches: 6. Germline V lookup: CDR1 SGDLS, CDR2 YYNGEE. CDR3 bases: TGTGCCAGCAGCGAGGCTAGCGGGGAGGCAGATACGCAGTATTTT. Protein product: CASSEASGEADTQYF. Full variable domain (outside the CDR3, taken from reference TRBV9 and TRBJ2-3): DSGVTQTPKHLITATGQRVTLRCSPRSGDLSVYWYQQSLDQGLQFLIQYYNGEERAKGNILERFSAQQFPDLHSELNLSSLELGDSALYFCASSEASGEADTQYFGPGTRLTVL.

The chain has TRBV12-3 or TRBV12-4 and TRBJ2-3; 8 bases agree with TRBD1. The V gene end was trimmed by 7 bases and the J gene end by 5 bases; junction bases not matched to a gene: 8. This CDR3 has 14 residues. CDR3 in amino acids: CASILGQGRDTQYF. The DNA of the CDR3 is TGTGCCAGCATCCTAGGACAGGGAAGAGATACGCAGTATTTT.

J is TRBJ2-5 and V is TRBV20-1; D is perhaps TRBD1 (6 bases). The V end was cut by 6 bases, the J end by 2 bases, with 22 bases between. The CDR3 loop spans 16 amino acids. Germline-derived CDR1 and CDR2 are DFQATT and SNEGSKA (reference sequence). The CDR3 DNA is TGCAGTGCCCCCCGACCGCAGGGGCCGAGACAAGAGACCCAGTACTTC. Translated, it gives CSAPRPQGPRQETQYF.

This clonotype was counted many times. The chain uses TRBV5-1 and TRBJ1-1; maybe TRBD1 (5 bases). V lost 5 bases and J lost 3, with 14 bases in between. Germline CDR1 SGHRS, CDR2 YFSETQ. The CDR3 extends over 14 amino acids. This chain's CDR3 is CASRGAGWDTEAFF. In DNA form, the CDR3 reads TGCGCCAGCAGAGGGGCAGGGTGGGACACTGAAGCTTTCTTT.

This rearrangement joins TRBV10-3 to TRBJ1-2, with 7 bases matching TRBD1. The CDR3 covers 14 residues. Germline CDR1 is ENHRY and CDR2 is SYGVKD. J was trimmed by 0 bases and V by 6 bases; bases with no gene match: 4. The CDR3 reads CAISLQGANYGYTF. The CDR3 nucleotides are TGTGCCATCAGCCTGCAGGGGGCTAACTATGGCTACACCTTC.

The chain uses TRBV5-1 and TRBJ1-2; D unclear. The CDR3 runs 13 residues. With 0 bases removed from V and 4 bases from J, the gap between germline ends came to 7 bases. Germline CDR1 is SGHRS and CDR2 is YFSETQ. CDR3: CASSLETFYGYTF. CDR3 DNA sequence: TGCGCCAGCAGCTTGGAAACCTTCTATGGCTACACCTTC.

This clonotype was seen ten or more times. The genes are TRBV12-3 or TRBV12-4 and TRBJ1-1; D ambiguous. The CDR3 runs 12 residues. V was trimmed by 6 bases and J by 5 bases, leaving 10 bases between them. CDR3 DNA: TGTGCCAGCAGCCAAGGGCGGACTGAAGCTTTCTTT. Its protein product is CASSQGRTEAFF.

This clonotype was counted between two and nine times. The V gene is TRBV6-2 or TRBV6-3, the J gene TRBJ2-7; perhaps TRBD2 as D (5 bases). The CDR3 runs 13 residues. Trimming removed 7 bases at V and 2 bases at J, with 12 bases between. Germline-derived CDR1 and CDR2 are MNHEY and SVGEGT. CDR3 in DNA: TGTGCCAGCAACGGGGTTTACCCCTACGAGCAGTACTTC. This sequence encodes CASNGVYPYEQYF.

This clonotype showed up just a few times. The CDR3 DNA reads TGTGCCAGCAGTTACCCTAGTGCGGGGGGATTAGATGAGCAGTTCTTC. Protein: CASSYPSAGGLDEQFF. The chain combines TRBV6-5 with TRBJ2-1; 8 bases fit TRBD2. Trimming removed 2 bases from V and 8 bases from J; junction bases left unmatched: 11. The V gene's germline CDR1 is MNHEY and CDR2 SVGAGI. The CDR3 covers 16 residues.

This clonotype occurred many times. This chain connects TRBV25-1 to TRBJ1-2, with D unclear. In germline, CDR1 is MGHDK, CDR2 SYGVNS. V lost 1 base and J 3 bases, leaving 9 bases between the germline ends. The CDR3 sequence is 14 residues long. CDR3 in amino acids: CASSESRSYYGYTF. CDR3 in DNA: TGTGCCAGCAGTGAATCCCGCAGCTACTATGGCTACACCTTC.

This clonotype was observed once. This chain connects TRBV30 to TRBJ2-3; D might be TRBD1 (6 bases). The germline CDR1 and CDR2 sequences are GTSNPN and SVGIG (reference sequence). The CDR3 is 13 amino acids. V was clipped by 2 bases and J by 4 bases, with 10 bases between them. DNA for the CDR3: TGTGCCTGGAGTACAGGACAGTCAGATACGCAGTATTTT. It encodes CAWSTGQSDTQYF. Looking up the rest from reference TRBV30 and TRBJ2-3 gives the full variable domain: SQTIHQWPATLVQPVGSPLSLECTVEGTSNPNLYWYRQAAGRGLQLLFYSVGIGQISSEVPQNLSASRPQDRQFILSSKKLLLSDSGFYLCAWSTGQSDTQYFGPGTRLTVL.

This clonotype showed up just once. The chain is built from TRBV3-1 and TRBJ2-1; 12 nucleotides line up with TRBD2. The V gene end was trimmed by 4 bases and the J gene end by 0 bases; junction bases not matched to a gene: 10. The CDR3 spans 19 residues. Germline V lookup: CDR1 LGHDT, CDR2 YNNKEL (reference sequence). The CDR3 is CASSRTSGRPPSSYNEQFF. Written as DNA, the CDR3 is TGTGCCAGCAGCCGTACTAGCGGGAGGCCCCCCAGCTCCTACAATGAGCAGTTCTTC.

Concerning this clonotype itself: The conserved phenylalanine or tryptophan is not found at the CDR3 terminus, so this likely reflects a read error. The chain joins TRBV19 to TRBJ2-7; tentatively, D is TRBD2 (6 bases). The germline V gene encodes CDR1 LNHDA and CDR2 SQIVND (reference sequence). This CDR3 comprises 13 residues. Trimming shortened V by 4 bases and J by 3 bases, and 10 bases separated the two germline ends. The CDR3 nucleotides read TGTGCCAGTAGTAACGCGGACTACTACGAGCAGTACCTC. Encoded protein: CASSNADYYEQYL.

This chain links TRBV10-3 with TRBJ1-4; 9 bases line up with TRBD1. Trimming took 2 bases from V and 8 from J; bases not matched to a gene: 3. Germline V lookup: CDR1 ENHRY, CDR2 SYGVKD. The CDR3 totals 14 residues. CDR3 DNA sequence: TGTGCCATCAGTGAGGGGACAGGGAACGAAAAACTGTTTTTT. It translates to CAISEGTGNEKLFF.